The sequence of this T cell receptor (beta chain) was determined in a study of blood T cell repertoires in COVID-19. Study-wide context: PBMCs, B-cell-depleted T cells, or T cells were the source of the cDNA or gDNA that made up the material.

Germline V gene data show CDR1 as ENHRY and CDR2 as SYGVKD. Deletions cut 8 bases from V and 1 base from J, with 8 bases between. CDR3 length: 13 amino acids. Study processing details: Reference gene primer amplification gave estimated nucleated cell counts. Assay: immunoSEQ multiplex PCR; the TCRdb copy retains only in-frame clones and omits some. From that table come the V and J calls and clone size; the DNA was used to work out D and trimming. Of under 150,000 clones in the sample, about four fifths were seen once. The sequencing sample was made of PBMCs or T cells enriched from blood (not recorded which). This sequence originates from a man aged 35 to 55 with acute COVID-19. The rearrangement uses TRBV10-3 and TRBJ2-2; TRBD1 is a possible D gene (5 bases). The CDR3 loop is CAISDRNTGELFF. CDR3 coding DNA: TGTGCCATCTCCGACAGGAACACCGGGGAGCTGTTTTTT.